Reported below is one T cell receptor beta chain. Each CDR3 protein gets one entry after TCRdb re-called the 5' RACE reads with MiXCR. The table includes about 520,000 distinct CDR3 sequences, 22% detected once. All donors comprised healthy Caucasians. The sample belongs to a study of identical twins. CDR3 length: 14 amino acids. V gave up 4 bases and J gave up 12 bases, with 19 bases separating them. Germline V lookup: CDR1 LGHDT, CDR2 YNNKEL (reference sequence). These data are also associated with another study on T cells expressing NK-cell markers. This second study says: Underlying the TCR beta repertoires were sorted CD3+CD56+NKG2C+, CD3+CD56+NKG2C- and CD3+CD56-NKG2C+ T cells.

This TCR was recovered from a young woman in good health. The sample consisted of CD4+ T cells sorted from blood. The rearrangement links TRBV3-1 to TRBJ2-1; D possibly corresponds to TRBD2 (6 bases). CDR3 coding DNA: TGTGCCAGCAGCCTGAGCGGGCCAACAATGACGCAGTTCTTC. Protein sequence: CASSLSGPTMTQFF.